This T cell receptor (beta chain) is from a study of T-cell memory formation after mild COVID-19. The study's findings and limits: Memory sampled before infection contained some responding clones, suggesting cross-reactive memory joined. Largely, contracting CD4+ clones fell within CM and EM, and contracting CD8+ clones within EMRA.

This clonotype was recorded only once. Antigen specificity is unknown. Using constant-segment primers, 5'RACE produced TCR alpha and TCR beta cDNA libraries carrying sample barcodes and UMIs. Via MiXCR, TCRdb re-called the 5' RACE reads, giving one row per CDR3 protein. The sample has approximately 500,000 distinct CDR3 sequences, 25% seen once. CDR3 length: 14 amino acids. Trimming cost V 0 bases and J 5 bases; bases outside gene matches: 3. From germline, CDR1 is LGHDT and CDR2 YNNKEL (reference sequence). The sequenced material came from PBMCs or a T cell subset sorted from them (not recorded which). This chain joins TRBV3-1 and TRBJ1-1; 7 bases agree with TRBD1. This receptor was obtained from an adult woman who had mild COVID-19 (a few samples of this study predate the infection). Cell type and time point are not known. The DNA for the CDR3 is TGTGCCAGCAGCCAAGAAGGGGGCGTGACTGAAGCTTTCTTT. Protein product: CASSQEGGVTEAFF.